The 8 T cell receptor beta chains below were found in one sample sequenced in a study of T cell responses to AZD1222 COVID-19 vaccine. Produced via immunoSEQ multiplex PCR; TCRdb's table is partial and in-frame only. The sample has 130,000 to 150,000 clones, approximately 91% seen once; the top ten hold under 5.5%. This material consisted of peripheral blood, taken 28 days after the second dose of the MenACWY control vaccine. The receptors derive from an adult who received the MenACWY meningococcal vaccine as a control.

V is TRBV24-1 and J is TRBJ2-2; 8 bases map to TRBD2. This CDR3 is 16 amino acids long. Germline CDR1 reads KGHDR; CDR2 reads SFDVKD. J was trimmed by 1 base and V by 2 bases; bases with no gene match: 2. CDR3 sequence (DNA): TGTGCCACCAGTGATTCAAGCGGGGGGAACACCGGGGAGCTGTTTTTT. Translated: CATSDSSGGNTGELFF.

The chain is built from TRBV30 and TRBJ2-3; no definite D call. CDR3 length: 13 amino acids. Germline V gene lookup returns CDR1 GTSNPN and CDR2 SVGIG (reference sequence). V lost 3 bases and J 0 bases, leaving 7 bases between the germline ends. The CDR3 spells CAWRDSSTDTQYF. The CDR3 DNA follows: TGTGCCTGGAGGGATTCTAGCACAGATACGCAGTATTTT.

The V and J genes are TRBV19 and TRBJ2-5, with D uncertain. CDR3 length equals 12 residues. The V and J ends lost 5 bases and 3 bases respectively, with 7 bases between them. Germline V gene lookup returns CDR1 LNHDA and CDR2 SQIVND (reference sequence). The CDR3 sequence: CASSRGKETQYF. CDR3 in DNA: TGTGCCAGTAGTCGTGGGAAAGAGACCCAGTACTTC.

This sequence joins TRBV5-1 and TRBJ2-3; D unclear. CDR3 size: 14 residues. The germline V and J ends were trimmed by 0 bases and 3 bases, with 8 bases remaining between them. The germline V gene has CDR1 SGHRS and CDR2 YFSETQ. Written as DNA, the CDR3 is TGCGCCAGCAGCTTGGTTAAGGGAACAGATACGCAGTATTTT. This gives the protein CASSLVKGTDTQYF.

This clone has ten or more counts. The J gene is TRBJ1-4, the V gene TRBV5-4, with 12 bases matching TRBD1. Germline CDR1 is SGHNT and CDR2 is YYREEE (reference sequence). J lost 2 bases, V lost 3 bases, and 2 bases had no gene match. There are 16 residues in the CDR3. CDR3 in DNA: TGTGCCAGCAGCTCGGGACAGGGGGCCACTAATGAAAAACTGTTTTTT. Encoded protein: CASSSGQGATNEKLFF.

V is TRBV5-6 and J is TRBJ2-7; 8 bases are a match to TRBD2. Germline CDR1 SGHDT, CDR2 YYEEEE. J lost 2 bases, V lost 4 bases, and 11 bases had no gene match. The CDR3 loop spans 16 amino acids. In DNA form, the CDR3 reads TGTGCCAGCAGCCCGGGGGGGCGGGGGGCCGCCTACGAGCAGTACTTC. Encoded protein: CASSPGGRGAAYEQYF.

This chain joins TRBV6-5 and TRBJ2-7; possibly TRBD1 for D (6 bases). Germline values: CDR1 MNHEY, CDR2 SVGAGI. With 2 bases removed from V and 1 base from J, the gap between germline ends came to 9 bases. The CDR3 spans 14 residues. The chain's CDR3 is CASSYGTNSYEQYF. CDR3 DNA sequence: TGTGCCAGCAGTTACGGGACAAATTCCTACGAGCAGTACTTC.

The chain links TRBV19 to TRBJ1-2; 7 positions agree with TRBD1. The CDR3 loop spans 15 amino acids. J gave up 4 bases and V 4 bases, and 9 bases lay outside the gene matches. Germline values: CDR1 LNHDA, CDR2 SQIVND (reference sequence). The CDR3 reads CASSRAAGGGYGYTF. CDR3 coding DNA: TGTGCCAGTAGTAGGGCCGCAGGGGGTGGCTATGGCTACACCTTC.